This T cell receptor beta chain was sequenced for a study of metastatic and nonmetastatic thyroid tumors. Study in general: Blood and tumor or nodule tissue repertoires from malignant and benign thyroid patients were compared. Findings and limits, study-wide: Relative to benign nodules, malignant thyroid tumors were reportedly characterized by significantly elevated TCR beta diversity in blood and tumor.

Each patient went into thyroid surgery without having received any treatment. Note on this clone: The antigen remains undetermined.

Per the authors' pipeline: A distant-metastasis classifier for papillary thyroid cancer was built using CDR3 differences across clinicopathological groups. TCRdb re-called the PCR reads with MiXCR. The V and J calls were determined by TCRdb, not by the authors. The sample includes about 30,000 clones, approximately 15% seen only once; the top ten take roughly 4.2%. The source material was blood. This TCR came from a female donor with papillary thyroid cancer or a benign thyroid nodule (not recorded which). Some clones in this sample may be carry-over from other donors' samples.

The CDR3 protein is CASSPAGQGKPTYEQYF. The CDR3 coding sequence is TGCGCCAGCAGCCCCGCGGGACAGGGAAAACCCACCTACGAGCAGTACTTC. This chain uses TRBV5-1 with TRBJ2-7, with 9 nucleotides matching TRBD1. CDR3 length: 17 amino acids. Germline trimming cut 4 bases from V and 2 bases from J; bases unmatched to any gene: 13. The germline gives CDR1 SGHRS, CDR2 YFSETQ.